The subject of this entry is one T cell receptor (beta chain). The table lists this clone with a few counts. Its antigen is still unknown. Nothing much larger sits one base from this clone, and base qualities are not available. These data originate in a study of blood T cell repertoires in COVID-19 (dated by TCRdb to 2019 to 2021). About the study as a whole: Collaborator samples came from the United States, Italy and Spain and covered acute and convalescent phases of COVID-19. The material from the prospective study consisted of cDNA or gDNA derived from T cells, B-cell-depleted T cells, or PBMCs. The dataset comprised deeply sampled blood TCRbeta repertoires from subjects exposed to, actively infected with, or recovered from COVID-19. A freely available public database, intended as a resource for researchers studying the immune response to SARS-CoV-2, is where the repertoires were released. Samples came from the ongoing ImmuneRACE study (first 160 participants) plus 1,254 subjects from 6 global collaborators. A de-identified subject ID, COVID-19 status, age in years and sex were almost always included in the sample metadata. HLA class I and class II types, where available, came from metadata supplied by the sample provider rather than from assay-based typing.

TCRbeta CDR3 regions were amplified from genomic DNA using the immunoSEQ Assay, a bias-controlled multiplex PCR. As for the authors' bioinformatics: The number of nucleated cells in each sample was estimated by amplification of reference gene primers within the assay. To quantify the absolute abundance of each unique TCRbeta CDR3 rearrangement, sequence reads were collapsed and filtered. For each sample, productive Simpson clonality was calculated as the square root of Simpson's diversity index across productive rearrangements. TCRdb stores this immuneACCESS table with in-frame sequences only. Part of the clones is absent; in the studies checked, under half of the shortfall reflects unresolved V genes, and no reason is known for the rest. D and trimming come from the DNA, and the V and J calls and clone size come from that table. Across this sample there are around 200,000 clones, with approximately 75% seen only once. The top ten hold nearly 9.5% of the sample.

Participants in the prospective study were aged roughly 18 to 89 years, lived in 20 to 25 United States geographic areas, and enrolled through a virtual design. In the prospective study, cohorts were assigned on the basis of participant-reported clinical history obtained from a screening survey and a study questionnaire. For ImmuneRACE Cohort 3, a participant was defined as recovered based on two consecutive negative NP/OP PCR tests, clearance by a healthcare professional, or resolution of symptoms. Mobile phlebotomists in the prospective study collected whole blood, serum and a nasopharyngeal or oropharyngeal swab from every participant. Prospective study participants could optionally give additional blood draws and questionnaires over a roughly two-month period. Blood samples from the prospective study were shipped frozen or at room temperature prior to DNA extraction. What the work shows at the level of the full study, not this receptor alone: Clinical and demographic metadata were provided uncurated, with the amount varying by source and participant.

This clonotype was obtained from a man aged 35 to 55 who had recovered from COVID-19. Sequencing was carried out using PBMCs or T cells enriched from blood (not recorded which).

In nucleotide form, the sequence is TGTGCCAGCAGCTTACTCAGCGGAAGCTATGGCTACACCTTC. This encodes CASSLLSGSYGYTF. The receptor chain draws on TRBV7-3 and TRBJ1-2; the D gene cannot be resolved reliably. CDR3 length: 14 amino acids, cysteine to phenylalanine. Of all the DNA, just the CDR3 is kept, 42 bases in frame from base 1. Deletion took 2 bases off V and 4 bases off J, with a span of 11 bases between the germline ends. The germline V gene provides CDR1 SGHTA and CDR2 FQGTGA.